The T cell receptor beta chain described here comes from a study of blood T cells in healthy people across ages. General study points: Relative to aged donors, long-lived donors carried more naive CD4+ cells and displayed higher diversity.

Ten milliliters of peripheral blood were drawn from each donor into EDTA-treated tubes. Germline assignment: CDR1 SGHVS and CDR2 FQNEAQ. With V trimmed by 5 bases and J by 0 bases, 8 bases remained unmatched. CDR3 length: 17 amino acids. On this clonotype: Its specificity is not known.

Alongside a J-beta primer mix, a sample-barcoded 5' primer served in a second PCR lasting roughly 7 to 11 cycles. TCRdb re-called the 5' RACE reads with MiXCR, one entry per CDR3 protein. The sample has 550,000 to 750,000 distinct CDR3 sequences; 21% are singletons. This receptor was obtained from a man in his 70s in good health. This sequence joins TRBV7-8 and TRBJ1-5, with 9 bases matching TRBD1. Sequenced material: blood. The CDR3: CASSPLTGGNSNQPQHF. CDR3 nucleotides: TGTGCCAGCAGCCCACTGACAGGGGGTAATAGCAATCAGCCCCAGCATTTT. Supplemented by reference TRBV7-8 and TRBJ1-5, the full variable domain reads GAGVSQSPRYKVAKRGQDVALRCDPISGHVSLFWYQQALGQGPEFLTYFQNEAQLDKSGLPSDRFFAERPEGSVSTLKIQRTQQEDSAVYLCASSPLTGGNSNQPQHFGDGTRLSIL.